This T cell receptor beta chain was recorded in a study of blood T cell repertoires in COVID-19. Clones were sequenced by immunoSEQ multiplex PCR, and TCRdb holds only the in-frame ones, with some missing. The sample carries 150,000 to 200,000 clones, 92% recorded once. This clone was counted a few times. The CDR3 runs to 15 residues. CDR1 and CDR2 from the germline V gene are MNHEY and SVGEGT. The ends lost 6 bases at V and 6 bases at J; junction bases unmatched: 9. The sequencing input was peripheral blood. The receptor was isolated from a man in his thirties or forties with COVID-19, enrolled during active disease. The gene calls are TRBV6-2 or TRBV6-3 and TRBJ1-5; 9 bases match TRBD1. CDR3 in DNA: TGTGCCAGCAGCTTAACAGGGGGCGCAGGTCAGCCCCAGCATTTT. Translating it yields CASSLTGGAGQPQHF.